The present TCR beta chain was sequenced within a study of early T cells in non-severe SARS-CoV-2 infection (dated by TCRdb to the early 2020s). Background on the whole study: Bulk RNA from unsorted whole blood was used for TCR sequencing, so alpha and beta chains could not be paired. Study-wide conclusions, independent of this receptor: VDJdb matching was skewed toward anti-spike CD8 responses and likely underestimated virus-specific expansions, missing private and CD4 specificities.

The junction carries 6 bases between V and J, which are trimmed by 3 bases and 3 bases respectively. From the cysteine up to the phenylalanine, the CDR3 has a length of 12 residues. Just CDR3 DNA is preserved here, 36 bases in frame from base 1. The CDR1 and CDR2 encoded by the germline V gene (reference sequence) are DFQATT and SNEGSKA. The library relied on 5' RACE. The instrument given in TCRdb is NextSeq 500. To correct for sequencing error and PCR bias, the TCR library protocol tagged individual cDNA molecules with unique molecular identifiers. Sequencing covered both TCR alpha and beta chains, and within each sample the abundances of alpha and beta sequences were tightly co-correlated. In the authors' own workflow: V gene, J gene and CDR3 annotation of TCR sequences was performed with Decombinator V4. TCRs were defined as expanded if a significant change between any two time points was detected under a Poisson model with p below 0.0001. TCR abundances were normalised to the total number of TCRs sequenced in each sample and reported as counts per million. TRAV1-2 paired with TRAJ12, TRAJ20 or TRAJ33 defined MAIT TCRs, while TRAV10 paired with TRAJ18 defined iNKT TCRs. VDJdb, accessed on 1 November 2021, was searched for TCRs annotated for CMV, EBV and SARS-CoV-2, and TCRs annotated for more than one antigen were excluded. In TCRdb, the public reads were trimmed at Q25 with fastp and aligned with MiXCR, with productive beta chains retained. A single entry per CDR3 protein holds the most common genes and DNA from its merged rows. TCRdb assigned the V and J calls; the authors' analysis was not used. The sample table contains approximately 67,000 distinct CDR3 sequences; only one count was recorded for roughly 9% of them. The top ten clones comprise 3.2% of the sample.

The study was a case-control design nested within a healthcare worker cohort in London, UK, with weekly nasopharyngeal swab PCR tests and blood sampling. Healthcare workers were enrolled in the week of the UK lockdown, from 23 to 31 March 2020, and were followed every week for up to roughly 16 weeks. As concerns this clonotype: What this receptor recognizes is not known. One base away there is no much larger clone; base qualities are not given.

This receptor was taken from an adult who was a healthcare worker with PCR-confirmed SARS-CoV-2 infection or an uninfected control (not recorded which). The sequencing input was whole blood. The chain couples TRBV20-1 to TRBJ1-3; the D gene assignment is ambiguous. For the CDR3, the sequence is CSARAFGNTIYF. The sequenced DNA is TGCAGTGCTAGGGCGTTTGGAAACACCATATATTTT.